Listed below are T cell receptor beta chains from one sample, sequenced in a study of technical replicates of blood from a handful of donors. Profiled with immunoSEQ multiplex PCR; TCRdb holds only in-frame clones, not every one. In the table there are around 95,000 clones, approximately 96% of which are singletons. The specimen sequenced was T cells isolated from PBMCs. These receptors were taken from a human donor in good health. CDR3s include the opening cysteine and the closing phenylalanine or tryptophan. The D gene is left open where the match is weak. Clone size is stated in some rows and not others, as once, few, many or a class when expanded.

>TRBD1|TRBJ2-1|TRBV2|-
TGTGCCAGCAGTCTGGGGACAGGGTCCTACAATGAGCAGTTCTTC
CASSLGTGSYNEQFF
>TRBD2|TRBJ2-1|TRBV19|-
TGTGCCAGTAGCCCTGTTGGTAGCGGGACCGCACACAATGAGCAGTTCTTC
CASSPVGSGTAHNEQFF
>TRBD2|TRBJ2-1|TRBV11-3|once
TGTGCCAGCAGCCCAAGTAGCGGGAGGGGAGGGGTTGAGGGGCAGTTCTTC
CASSPSSGRGGVEGQFF
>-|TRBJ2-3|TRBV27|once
TGTGCCAGCAGTTTACTACAGGTTAGCACAGATACGCAGTATTTT
CASSLLQVSTDTQYF
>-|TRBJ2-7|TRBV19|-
TGTGCCAGTATCGGAGGAGGGTCCTACGAGCAGTACTTC
CASIGGGSYEQYF
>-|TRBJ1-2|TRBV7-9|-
TGTGCCAGCAGCTTAAGGACAGAATTTAACTATGGCTACACCTTC
CASSLRTEFNYGYTF
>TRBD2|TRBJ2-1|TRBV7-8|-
TGTGCCAGCAGACCGCCACTAGCGGGGTCCTGGAATGAGCAGTTCTTC
CASRPPLAGSWNEQFF
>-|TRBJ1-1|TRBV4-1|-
TGCGCCAGCAGCCAAAGCGGGAGGGATATGAACACTGAAGCTTTCTTT
CASSQSGRDMNTEAFF
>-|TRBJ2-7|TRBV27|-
TGTGCCAGTCGGGCGGGTGGCATCTTAGAGCAGTACTTC
CASRAGGILEQYF
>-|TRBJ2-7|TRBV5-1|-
TGCGCCAGCAGCTTGGTTTCTCCCTACGAGCAGTACTTC
CASSLVSPYEQYF
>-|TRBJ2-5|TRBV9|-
TGTGCCAGCAGCTTCAGGGGTAACCGAGAGACCCAGTACTTC
CASSFRGNRETQYF
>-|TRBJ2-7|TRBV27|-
TGTGCCAGCAGAGAGACAGGAGACTACGAGCAGTACTTC
CASRETGDYEQYF
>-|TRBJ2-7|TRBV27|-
TGTGCCAGCAGTTTATCCGCCGGGACAGAGCAGTACTTC
CASSLSAGTEQYF
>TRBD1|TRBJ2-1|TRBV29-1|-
TGCAGCGTTGGGGGGACAGGGGAGGCGATTGAGCAGTTCTTC
CSVGGTGEAIEQFF
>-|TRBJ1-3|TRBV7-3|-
TGTGCCAGCGGCCGGGGGGCCAGCTCTGGAAACACCATATATTTT
CASGRGASSGNTIYF
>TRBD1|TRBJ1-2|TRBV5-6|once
TGTGCCAGCAGCTTGGAGGCCCGGGACAGGGGATTTTATGGCTACACCTTC
CASSLEARDRGFYGYTF
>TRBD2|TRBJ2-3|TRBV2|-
TGTGCCAGCGAGGGGACTAGCGGGAGCGCAGATACGCAGTATTTT
CASEGTSGSADTQYF
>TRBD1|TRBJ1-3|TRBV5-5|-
TGTGCCAGCAGCTTGGCCAGGTTTTTTAACAGGGGGCAAGGAAACACCATATATTTT
CASSLARFFNRGQGNTIYF
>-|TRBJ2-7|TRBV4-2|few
TGTGCCAGCAGCCAAGATAGGGGGACGTCCGCCTACGAGCAGTACTTC
CASSQDRGTSAYEQYF
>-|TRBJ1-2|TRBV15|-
TGTGCCACCAGCAGAGAGTCCTCGGGGGGGCGCAACTATGGCTACACCTTC
CATSRESSGGRNYGYTF
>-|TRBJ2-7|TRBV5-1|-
TGCGCCAGCAGCTTGATGACTAACCACGAGCAGTACTTC
CASSLMTNHEQYF
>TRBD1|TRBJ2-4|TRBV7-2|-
TGTGCCAGCACCGTGGACAGGGGGCCTAACATTCAGTACTTC
CASTVDRGPNIQYF